This entry lists 10 T cell receptor beta chains sequenced from one sample in a study of regulatory T cells in long-lasting Graves disease. With iRepertoire HTBI primers and Arm-PCR of CDR3 regions, TCR beta libraries were built. One entry per CDR3 protein, called by TCRdb with MiXCR from the multiplex PCR reads. Seen here are roughly 400,000 distinct CDR3 sequences, roughly a fifth observed once, and the top ten hold roughly an eighth. Time point: persistent/refractory GD, antithyroid drugs over 5 years with positive TRAb. PBMCs were the source of the RNA used for TCR sequencing. The sequencing here drew on peripheral blood mononuclear cells (PBMCs), taken when the disease was refractory, from a patient treated with antithyroid drugs. The receptors were sampled from a female donor with Graves disease.

In this sample, this clonotype turned up a few times. The V gene is TRBV27, the J gene TRBJ1-6; 9 nucleotides line up with TRBD1. There are 15 residues in the CDR3. Unmatched junction bases numbered 7, after V lost 5 bases and J lost 8 bases. Germline lookup yields CDR1 MNHEY and CDR2 SMNVEV (reference sequence). The CDR3 loop reads CASSLDRGIDSPLHF. In DNA, the CDR3 is TGTGCCAGCAGTCTCGACAGGGGGATTGATTCACCCCTCCACTTT.

This clonotype was found many times. This chain connects TRBV11-2 to TRBJ2-4; possibly TRBD2 for D (6 bases). The CDR3 consists of 14 residues. The ends were cut back, 1 base at V and 6 bases at J, with 10 bases in the middle. CDR1 and CDR2 (germline): SGHAT, FQNNGV. In nucleotides, the CDR3 is TGTGCCAGCAGCTTAGTGGGGGGAGGAAACATTCAGTACTTC. Translating gives CASSLVGGGNIQYF.

This clonotype came up many times. The rearrangement uses TRBV12-3 or TRBV12-4 and TRBJ2-5; D is unresolved. Between the trimmed V and J ends, which lost 6 bases and 1 base, there was a span of 18 bases. CDR3 length: 16 amino acids. In nucleotides, the CDR3 is TGTGCCAGCAGCCTCCAGGCCCGACACCTCCAAGAGACCCAGTACTTC. Translation gives CASSLQARHLQETQYF.

This clonotype was observed a handful of times. This chain joins TRBV5-4 and TRBJ2-5; 7 positions agree with TRBD1. CDR3 length equals 15 residues. V trimming: 0 bases; J trimming: 3 bases; junction bases outside the gene matches: 5. The germline gives CDR1 SGHNT, CDR2 YYREEE (reference sequence). The CDR3 DNA is TGTGCCAGCAGCTTGGCCCGTCAGGGGGAAGAGACCCAGTACTTC. Its translation is CASSLARQGEETQYF. Looking up the rest from reference TRBV5-4 and TRBJ2-5 gives the full variable domain: ETGVTQSPTHLIKTRGQQVTLRCSSQSGHNTVSWYQQALGQGPQFIFQYYREEENGRGNFPPRFSGLQFPNYSSELNVNALELDDSALYLCASSLARQGEETQYFGPGTRLLVL.

This clonotype was found a few times. The chain employs TRBV9 and TRBJ2-1; 7 positions match TRBD2. This CDR3 is built from 14 residues. Germline trimming cut 4 bases from V and 7 bases from J; bases unmatched to any gene: 8. Per germline, CDR1 SGDLS and CDR2 YYNGEE. CDR3 sequence (DNA): TGTGCCAGCAGCATCGGGACTAATCCAAATGAGCAGTTCTTC. This gives the protein CASSIGTNPNEQFF.

The table lists this clonotype with many counts. J is TRBJ1-4 and V is TRBV30; D is unresolved. Trimming removed 3 bases from V and 8 bases from J, with 13 bases in between. This CDR3 contains 13 residues. Per germline, CDR1 GTSNPN and CDR2 SVGIG (reference sequence). CDR3 region: CAWRRPDGEKLFF. The CDR3 DNA reads as TGTGCCTGGAGGAGGCCTGACGGCGAAAAACTGTTTTTT. The full variable domain, with the rest looked up from reference TRBV30 and TRBJ1-4, is SQTIHQWPATLVQPVGSPLSLECTVEGTSNPNLYWYRQAAGRGLQLLFYSVGIGQISSEVPQNLSASRPQDRQFILSSKKLLLSDSGFYLCAWRRPDGEKLFFGSGTQLSVL.

There are many counts of this clonotype. The rearrangement uses TRBV6-1 and TRBJ2-5; the D gene is possibly TRBD2 (6 bases). The V end was cut by 1 base, the J end by 4 bases, with 13 bases between. The CDR3 contains 15 residues. Germline CDR1 reads MNHNS; CDR2 reads SASEGT. The CDR3 DNA sequence: TGTGCCAGCAGTGAAGGGGGCGGGATAGGAGAGACCCAGTACTTC. Translated: CASSEGGGIGETQYF.

This clonotype was observed at least ten times. The chain combines TRBV24-1 with TRBJ1-5; D is unresolved. The germline V gene has CDR1 KGHDR and CDR2 SFDVKD. The CDR3 has 12 amino acids. V gave up 6 bases and J gave up 4 bases, with 6 bases separating them. The DNA of the CDR3 is TGTGCCACCAGTCGGCGAAATCAGCCCCAGCATTTT. Amino acids: CATSRRNQPQHF.

There are many counts of this clonotype. This rearrangement joins TRBV5-6 to TRBJ1-4; D is unclear. Germline V gene lookup returns CDR1 SGHDT and CDR2 YYEEEE. The ends were cut back, 0 bases at V and 0 bases at J, with 3 bases in the middle. The CDR3 runs 14 residues. CDR3 loop: CASSLDPTNEKLFF. In DNA, the CDR3 is TGTGCCAGCAGCTTGGACCCAACTAATGAAAAACTGTTTTTT.

This clonotype was counted at least ten times. The chain joins TRBV2 to TRBJ2-2; D is possibly TRBD1 (5 bases). Trimming cost V 5 bases and J 0 bases, with 13 bases left between them. Germline CDR1 SNHLY, CDR2 FYNNEI. The CDR3 has 16 residues. The CDR3 is CASSWPTDANTGELFF. The CDR3 bases are TGTGCCAGCAGTTGGCCGACAGACGCGAACACCGGGGAGCTGTTTTTT. Based on the CDR3 plus reference TRBV2 and TRBJ2-2, the full variable domain is EPEVTQTPSHQVTQMGQEVILRCVPISNHLYFYWYRQILGQKVEFLVSFYNNEISEKSEIFDDQFSVERPDGSNFTLKIRSTKLEDSAMYFCASSWPTDANTGELFFGEGSRLTVL.